The rows below give T cell receptor beta chains drawn from one sample of a study of Ad26.COV2.S vaccination and SARS-CoV-2 variants. Libraries were prepared by immunoSEQ multiplex PCR; TCRdb keeps only in-frame clonotypes and omits some of them. The repertoire consists of some 350,000 clones, with around 90% occurring once and the leading ten covering about 5.4%. The sequences come from peripheral blood, collected in a trial of Ad26.COV2.S vaccine versus placebo. Receptor source: a person between 18 and 65 years old who received the Ad26.COV2.S COVID-19 vaccine or a placebo. CDR3s include the opening cysteine and the closing phenylalanine or tryptophan. A D gene is named only where the DNA matches it firmly. Some rows have no size entry. The others give once, few or many, or a class for an expanded clone.

>12|NA|TRBV18|TRBJ1-1|NA
CASSPWETEAFF
TGTGCCAGCTCACCATGGGAAACTGAAGCTTTCTTT
>15|TRBD1|TRBV28|TRBJ1-5|once
CASSSSTGSYQPQHF
TGTGCCAGCAGTTCCTCGACAGGGTCTTATCAGCCCCAGCATTTT
>16|TRBD1|TRBV10-2|TRBJ1-5|few
CASSVRGGRSNQPQHF
TGCGCCAGCAGTGTAAGAGGGGGCAGGAGCAATCAGCCCCAGCATTTT
>14|NA|TRBV2|TRBJ1-2|once
CASSESQGDYGYTF
TGTGCCAGCAGTGAGTCCCAGGGCGACTATGGCTACACCTTC
>13|NA|TRBV6-5|TRBJ1-2|NA
CASGAQNNYGYTF
TGTGCCAGCGGCGCACAGAACAACTATGGCTACACCTTC
>17|NA|TRBV5-4|TRBJ2-1|NA
CASSSPNGQLGINEQFF
TGTGCCAGCAGCTCTCCCAACGGACAGTTAGGAATCAATGAGCAGTTCTTC
>14|TRBD2|TRBV6-2/TRBV6-3|TRBJ2-1|NA
CASTPGGRGWEQFF
TGTGCCAGCACCCCCGGCGGGAGGGGATGGGAGCAGTTCTTC
>12|NA|TRBV27|TRBJ2-1|NA
CASSSVGDEQFF
TGTGCCAGCAGTTCCGTAGGAGATGAGCAGTTCTTC
>15|TRBD1|TRBV6-1|TRBJ2-1|NA
CASSEPARGQGEQFF
TGTGCCAGCAGTGAACCGGCTAGGGGGCAGGGTGAGCAGTTCTTC
>16|TRBD2|TRBV4-3|TRBJ2-3|NA
CASSQGTSGSGDTQYF
TGCGCCAGCAGCCAAGGGACTAGCGGGAGTGGGGATACGCAGTATTTT
>13|NA|TRBV6-5|TRBJ1-3|NA
CASSLDSGNTIYF
TGTGCCAGCAGCCTAGACTCTGGAAACACCATATATTTT
>13|NA|TRBV29-1|TRBJ2-1|NA
CSVEWAQWDEQFF
TGCAGCGTTGAATGGGCCCAGTGGGATGAGCAGTTCTTC
>18|NA|TRBV27|TRBJ1-3|NA
CASSPEMPRGVSGNTIYF
TGTGCCAGCAGTCCAGAAATGCCACGGGGAGTCTCTGGAAACACCATATATTTT
>15|NA|TRBV28|TRBJ1-1|NA
CASLKEGLMNTEAFF
TGTGCCAGCCTCAAGGAGGGCCTTATGAACACTGAAGCTTTCTTT
>14|NA|TRBV6-2/TRBV6-3|TRBJ1-1|few
CASSDQRPNTEAFF
TGTGCCAGCAGTGACCAGAGACCTAACACTGAAGCTTTCTTT
>14|NA|TRBV7-2|TRBJ2-3|NA
CASSLAEAHNTQYF
TGTGCCAGCAGCTTAGCGGAGGCTCACAATACGCAGTATTTT
>16|NA|TRBV5-1|TRBJ1-1|NA
CASSLEQGIGGTEAFF
TGCGCCAGCAGCTTGGAGCAGGGGATAGGTGGCACTGAAGCTTTCTTT
>18|TRBD2|TRBV4-3|TRBJ2-3|NA
CASSQESQTSGSTDTQYF
TGCGCCAGCAGCCAAGAATCCCAGACTAGCGGAAGCACAGATACGCAGTATTTT
>13|TRBD2|TRBV6-5|TRBJ2-7|NA
CASSYPGGYEQYF
TGTGCCAGCAGTTACCCGGGAGGGTACGAGCAGTACTTC
>21|NA|TRBV6-6|TRBJ2-3|NA
CASSPNAGLSGSPSGTDTQYF
TGTGCCAGCAGCCCAAACGCGGGATTATCGGGGAGCCCTTCCGGCACAGATACGCAGTATTTT
>13|NA|TRBV7-9|TRBJ2-1|NA
CASSLDPYGEQFF
TGTGCCAGCAGCTTAGACCCCTACGGTGAGCAGTTCTTC
>16|TRBD1|TRBV7-8|TRBJ2-3|NA
CASSFRTGQVTDTQYF
TGTGCCAGCAGCTTCCGGACAGGTCAGGTCACAGATACGCAGTATTTT
>13|TRBD1|TRBV5-6|TRBJ1-1|once
CASSLTGEAEAFF
TGTGCCAGCAGCTTGACAGGGGAGGCTGAAGCTTTCTTT
>11|NA|TRBV19|TRBJ2-5|NA
CASSNLETQYF
TGTGCCAGTAGTAATTTAGAGACCCAGTACTTC
>13|NA|TRBV24-1|TRBJ2-5|NA
CATMDVATETQYF
TGTGCCACCATGGACGTAGCTACGGAGACCCAGTACTTC
>19|NA|TRBV30|TRBJ2-3|NA
CACGFSPLLGVTSKDTQYF
TGTGCCTGTGGTTTCTCCCCCCTTCTGGGCGTCACTTCTAAAGATACGCAGTATTTT
>13|NA|TRBV7-6|TRBJ2-5|NA
CASSLEVLETQYF
TGTGCCAGCAGCTTAGAAGTTTTGGAGACCCAGTACTTC
>14|TRBD1|TRBV5-1|TRBJ2-5|NA
CASSVGTAQETQYF
TGCGCCAGCAGCGTCGGGACAGCCCAAGAGACCCAGTACTTC
>16|NA|TRBV9|TRBJ1-2|NA
CASSSTGTPGAYGYTF
TGTGCCAGCAGCTCTACCGGGACCCCCGGGGCCTATGGCTACACCTTC
>16|NA|TRBV7-2|TRBJ2-1|NA
CASSASTVVSLVEQFF
TGTGCCAGCAGCGCTTCGACAGTAGTCTCTCTCGTTGAGCAGTTCTTC
>18|TRBD1|TRBV2|TRBJ1-6|once
CASSDSGQGASYNSPLHF
TGTGCCAGCAGTGATTCGGGACAGGGGGCTTCCTATAATTCACCCCTCCACTTT